A selection of T cell receptor beta chains follows, all from one sample in a study of T cells in Graves' hyperthyroidism and ophthalmopathy. One entry per CDR3 protein, called by TCRdb with MiXCR from the multiplex PCR reads. The table shows about 640,000 distinct CDR3 sequences, with 45% occurring only once. Sequenced input: peripheral blood or thyroid tissue (not recorded which). These receptors came from an adult man with Graves' disease, either hyperthyroidism or ophthalmopathy (not recorded which). The conserved cysteine and the conserved F or W are not part of the CDR3 here.

j_gene | v_gene | CDR3aa
TRBJ2-7 | TRBV7-2 | ASSYGDRGLGEQY
TRBJ2-7 | TRBV10-3 | ASTSLAGGSYEQY
TRBJ1-6 | TRBV5-1 | ASSLGDSDSPLH
TRBJ2-7 | TRBV5-5 | ASSFYRDRVDEQY
TRBJ1-1 | TRBV2 | ASSEAWSEGAF
TRBJ1-4 | TRBV7-9 | ASSMGQGLEKLF
TRBJ1-5 | TRBV20-1 | SARDTLSNQPQH
TRBJ1-2 | TRBV12-3/TRBV12-4 | ASSLSGRQSYGYT
TRBJ1-6 | TRBV6-4 | ASSVSGKPNSPLH
TRBJ2-6 | TRBV11-3 | ASSCNVLT
TRBJ1-6 | TRBV7-9 | ASSRAPGLGNSPLH
TRBJ2-7 | TRBV12-3/TRBV12-4 | ASRRDSSSYEQY
TRBJ1-1 | TRBV29-1 | SVGHRGLSMNTEAF
TRBJ1-4 | TRBV7-2 | ASSLGRGRDEKLF
TRBJ1-3 | TRBV11-2 | ASSLGADRVVSLYGNTIY
TRBJ1-2 | TRBV6-5 | ASSYAGHYGYT
TRBJ1-2 | TRBV25-1 | ASSEPGTAGGYT
TRBJ1-5 | TRBV7-8 | ASRRGTESNQPQH
TRBJ1-5 | TRBV7-6 | ASNTQASNQPQH